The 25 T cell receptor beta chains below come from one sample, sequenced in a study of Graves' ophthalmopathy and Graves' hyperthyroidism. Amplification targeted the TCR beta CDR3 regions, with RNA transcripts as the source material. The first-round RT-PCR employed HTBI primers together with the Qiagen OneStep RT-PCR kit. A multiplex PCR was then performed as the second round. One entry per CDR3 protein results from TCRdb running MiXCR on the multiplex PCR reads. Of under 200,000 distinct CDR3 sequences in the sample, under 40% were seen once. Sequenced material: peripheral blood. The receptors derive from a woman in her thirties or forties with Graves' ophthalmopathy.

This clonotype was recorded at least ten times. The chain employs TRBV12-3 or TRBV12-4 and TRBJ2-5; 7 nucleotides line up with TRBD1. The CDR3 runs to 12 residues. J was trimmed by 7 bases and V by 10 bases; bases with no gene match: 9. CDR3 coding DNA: TGTGCCACCAGACAGGGCGAAGGGACCCAGTACTTC. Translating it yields CATRQGEGTQYF.

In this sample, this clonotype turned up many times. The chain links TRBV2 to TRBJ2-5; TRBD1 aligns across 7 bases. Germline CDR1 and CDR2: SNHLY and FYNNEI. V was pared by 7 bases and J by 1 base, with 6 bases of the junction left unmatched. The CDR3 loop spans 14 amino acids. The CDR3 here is CASNLHRGQETQYF. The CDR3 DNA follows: TGTGCCAGCAACCTACACAGGGGCCAAGAGACCCAGTACTTC.

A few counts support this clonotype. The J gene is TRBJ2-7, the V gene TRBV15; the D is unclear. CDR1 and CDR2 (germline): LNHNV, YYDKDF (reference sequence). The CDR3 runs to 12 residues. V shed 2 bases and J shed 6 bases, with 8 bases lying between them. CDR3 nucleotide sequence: TGTGCCACCAGCAGACATAGTGGCGAGCAGTACTTC. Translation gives CATSRHSGEQYF. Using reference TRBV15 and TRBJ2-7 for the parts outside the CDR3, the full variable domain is DAMVIQNPRYQVTQFGKPVTLSCSQTLNHNVMYWYQQKSSQAPKLLFHYYDKDFNNEADTPDNFQSRRPNTSFCFLDIRSPGLGDTAMYLCATSRHSGEQYFGPGTRLTVT.

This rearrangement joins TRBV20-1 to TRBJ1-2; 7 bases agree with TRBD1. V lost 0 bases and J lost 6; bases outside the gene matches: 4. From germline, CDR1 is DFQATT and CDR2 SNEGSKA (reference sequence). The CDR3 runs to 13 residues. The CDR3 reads CSARDDREDGYTF. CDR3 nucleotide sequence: TGCAGTGCTAGAGATGACAGGGAGGATGGCTACACCTTC.

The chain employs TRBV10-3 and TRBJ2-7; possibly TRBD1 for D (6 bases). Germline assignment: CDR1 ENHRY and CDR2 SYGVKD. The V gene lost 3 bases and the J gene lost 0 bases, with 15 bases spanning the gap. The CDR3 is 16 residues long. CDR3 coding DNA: TGTGCCATCAGTGATTCGGACAGCCGCTTCTCCTACGAGCAGTACTTC. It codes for CAISDSDSRFSYEQYF.

The CDR3 nucleotides are TGTGCCAGCAGGGGGACGGGACAGATGAACACTGAAGCTTTCTTT. It is translated as CASRGTGQMNTEAFF. V usage is TRBV12-3 or TRBV12-4 and J usage is TRBJ1-1, with TRBD1 identical over 7 bases. CDR3 length: 15 amino acids. Losses at the gene ends were 6 bases for V and 0 bases for J; bases not matched to a gene: 7.

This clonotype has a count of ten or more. CDR3 sequence (DNA): TGTGCCAGCAGCTTAGGCCAGGACGACGGGGAGCTGTTTTTT. Amino acids: CASSLGQDDGELFF. This chain joins TRBV7-3 and TRBJ2-2; D unclear. The germline V and J ends were trimmed by 2 bases and 7 bases, with 11 bases remaining between them. The CDR3 is made up of 14 amino acids. Germline V gives CDR1 SGHTA, CDR2 FQGTGA.

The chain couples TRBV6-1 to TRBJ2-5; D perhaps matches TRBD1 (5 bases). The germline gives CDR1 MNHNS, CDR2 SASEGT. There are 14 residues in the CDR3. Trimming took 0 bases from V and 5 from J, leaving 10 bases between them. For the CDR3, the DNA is TGTGCCAGCAGTGAAGCTACAGGTTTTGAGACCCAGTACTTC. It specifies CASSEATGFETQYF.

The CDR3 loop reads CASSEALVTAGKETQYF. The CDR3 region has the DNA TGTGCCAGCAGTGAAGCGCTTGTGACAGCGGGGAAAGAGACCCAGTACTTC. The gene calls are TRBV6-1 and TRBJ2-5; 7 nucleotides align to TRBD2. This CDR3 is built from 17 residues. The germline CDR1 and CDR2 sequences are MNHNS and SASEGT. V lost 0 bases to trimming and J lost 3 bases; unmatched junction nucleotides: 10.

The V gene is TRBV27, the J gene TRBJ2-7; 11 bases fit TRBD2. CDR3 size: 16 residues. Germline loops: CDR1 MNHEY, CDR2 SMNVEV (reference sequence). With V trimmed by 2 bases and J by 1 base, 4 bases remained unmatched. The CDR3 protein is CASSLDGLAGSYEQYF. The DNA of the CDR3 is TGTGCCAGCAGTTTAGATGGACTAGCGGGTTCCTACGAGCAGTACTTC.

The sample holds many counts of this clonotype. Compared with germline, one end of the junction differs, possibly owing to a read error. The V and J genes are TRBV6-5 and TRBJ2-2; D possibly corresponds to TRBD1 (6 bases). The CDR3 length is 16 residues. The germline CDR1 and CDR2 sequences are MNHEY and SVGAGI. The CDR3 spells CASSLTGTLNTEELFF. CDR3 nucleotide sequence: TGTGCCAGCAGTTTGACGGGGACACTGAACACCGAGGAGCTGTTTTTT.

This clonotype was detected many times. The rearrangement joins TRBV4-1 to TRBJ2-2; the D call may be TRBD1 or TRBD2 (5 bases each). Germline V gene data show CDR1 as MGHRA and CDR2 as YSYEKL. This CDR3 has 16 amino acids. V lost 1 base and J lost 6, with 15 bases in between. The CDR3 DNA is TGCGCCAGCAGCCAAGGGGGGTTGTTACTTCCCGGGGAGCTGTTTTTT. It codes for CASSQGGLLLPGELFF.

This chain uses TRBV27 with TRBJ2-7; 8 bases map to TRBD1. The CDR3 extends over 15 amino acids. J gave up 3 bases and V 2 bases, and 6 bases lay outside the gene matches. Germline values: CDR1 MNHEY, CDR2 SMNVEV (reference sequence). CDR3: CASSLTGQGFYEQYF. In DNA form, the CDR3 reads TGTGCCAGCAGTTTAACTGGACAGGGTTTCTACGAGCAGTACTTC.

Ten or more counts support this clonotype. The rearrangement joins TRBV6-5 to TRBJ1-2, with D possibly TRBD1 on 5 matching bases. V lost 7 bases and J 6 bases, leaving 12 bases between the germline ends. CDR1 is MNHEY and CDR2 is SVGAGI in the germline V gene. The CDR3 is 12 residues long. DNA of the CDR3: TGTGCCAGCACCACGGGGGGAAATGGCTACACCTTC. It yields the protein CASTTGGNGYTF.

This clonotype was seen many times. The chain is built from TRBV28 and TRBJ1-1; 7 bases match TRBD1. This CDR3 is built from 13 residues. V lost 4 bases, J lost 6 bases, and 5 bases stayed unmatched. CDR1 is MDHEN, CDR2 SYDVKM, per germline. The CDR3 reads CASSSEGGAEAFF. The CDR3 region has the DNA TGTGCCAGCAGTTCGGAAGGGGGCGCTGAAGCTTTCTTT. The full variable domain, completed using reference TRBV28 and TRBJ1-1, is DVKVTQSSRYLVKRTGEKVFLECVQDMDHENMFWYRQDPGLGLRLIYFSYDVKMKEKGDIPEGYSVSREKKERFSLILESASTNQTSMYLCASSSEGGAEAFFGQGTRLTVV.

CDR3 amino acids: CASRSVFSVNTEAFF. CDR3 DNA: TGTGCCAGCAGATCCGTCTTTTCCGTGAACACTGAAGCTTTCTTT. The V and J genes are TRBV28 and TRBJ1-1; D uncertain. Germline loops: CDR1 MDHEN, CDR2 SYDVKM. V was cut by 6 bases and J by 0 bases, with 14 bases left in between. The CDR3 runs 15 residues.

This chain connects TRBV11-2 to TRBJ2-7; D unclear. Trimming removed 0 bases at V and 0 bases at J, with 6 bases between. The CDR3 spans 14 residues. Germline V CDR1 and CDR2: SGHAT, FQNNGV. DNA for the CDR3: TGTGCCAGCAGCTTAGAGTCCTTCTCCTACGAGCAGTACTTC. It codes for CASSLESFSYEQYF.

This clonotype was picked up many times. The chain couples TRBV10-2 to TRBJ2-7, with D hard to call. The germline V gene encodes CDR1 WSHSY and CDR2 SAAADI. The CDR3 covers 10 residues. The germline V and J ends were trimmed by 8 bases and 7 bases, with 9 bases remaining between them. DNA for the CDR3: TGCGCCAGCTGGGAAGGTGAGCAGTACTTC. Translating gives CASWEGEQYF.

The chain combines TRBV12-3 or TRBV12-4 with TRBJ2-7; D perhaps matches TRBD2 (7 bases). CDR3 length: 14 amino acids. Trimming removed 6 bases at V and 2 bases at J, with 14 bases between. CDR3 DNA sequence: TGTGCCAGCAGGGGGGGGGCTAACACCTACGAGCAGTACTTC. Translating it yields CASRGGANTYEQYF.

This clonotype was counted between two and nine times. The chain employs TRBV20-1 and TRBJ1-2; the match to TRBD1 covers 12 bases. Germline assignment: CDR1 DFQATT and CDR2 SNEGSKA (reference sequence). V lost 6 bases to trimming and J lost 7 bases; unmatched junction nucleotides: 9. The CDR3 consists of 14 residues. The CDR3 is CSAVRDRGQGGYTF. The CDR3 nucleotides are TGCAGTGCGGTCCGGGACAGGGGGCAGGGTGGCTACACCTTC.

The CDR3 sequence is CASSLPVRGGVSYEQYF. The CDR3 DNA sequence: TGTGCCAGCAGCCTACCCGTCAGGGGTGGGGTCTCCTACGAGCAGTACTTC. The V and J genes are TRBV11-1 and TRBJ2-7, with a possible D match to TRBD1 (6 bases). The CDR3 covers 17 residues. In germline, CDR1 is SGHAT, CDR2 FQDESV (reference sequence). V shed 5 bases and J shed 0 bases, with 20 bases lying between them.

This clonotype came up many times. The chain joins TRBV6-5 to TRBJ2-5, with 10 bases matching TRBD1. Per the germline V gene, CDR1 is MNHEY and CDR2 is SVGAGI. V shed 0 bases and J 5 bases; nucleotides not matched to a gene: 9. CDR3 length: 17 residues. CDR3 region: CASSYSPGTGAGETQYF. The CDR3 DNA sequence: TGTGCCAGCAGTTACTCCCCTGGGACAGGGGCTGGGGAGACCCAGTACTTC.

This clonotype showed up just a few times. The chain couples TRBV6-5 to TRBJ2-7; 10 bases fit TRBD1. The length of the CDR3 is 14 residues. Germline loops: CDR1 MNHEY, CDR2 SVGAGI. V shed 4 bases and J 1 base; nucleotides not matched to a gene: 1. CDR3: CASSWGQGSYEQYF. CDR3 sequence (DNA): TGTGCCAGCAGTTGGGGACAGGGGTCCTACGAGCAGTACTTC.

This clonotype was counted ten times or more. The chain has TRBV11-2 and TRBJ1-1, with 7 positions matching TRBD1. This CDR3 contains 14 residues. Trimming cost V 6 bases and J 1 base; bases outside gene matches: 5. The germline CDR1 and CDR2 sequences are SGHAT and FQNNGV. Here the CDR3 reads CASSLNRGNTEAFF. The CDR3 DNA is TGTGCCAGCAGTCTTAACAGGGGGAACACTGAAGCTTTCTTT.

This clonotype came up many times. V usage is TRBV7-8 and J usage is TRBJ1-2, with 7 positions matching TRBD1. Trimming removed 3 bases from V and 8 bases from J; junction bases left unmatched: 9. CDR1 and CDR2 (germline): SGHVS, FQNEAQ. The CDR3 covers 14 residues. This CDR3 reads CASSFTGEMGGYTF. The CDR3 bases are TGTGCCAGCAGCTTTACAGGGGAAATGGGGGGCTACACCTTC. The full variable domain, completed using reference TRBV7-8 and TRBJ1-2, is GAGVSQSPRYKVAKRGQDVALRCDPISGHVSLFWYQQALGQGPEFLTYFQNEAQLDKSGLPSDRFFAERPEGSVSTLKIQRTQQEDSAVYLCASSFTGEMGGYTFGSGTRLTVV.